These T cell receptor beta chains were read from a single sample in a study of T cell responses to AZD1222 COVID-19 vaccine. Data came from immunoSEQ multiplex PCR; TCRdb stores just in-frame clones and leaves some out. The sample consists of fewer than 200,000 clones, approximately 90% of them appearing once. This specimen was peripheral blood, taken on day 0 of AZD1222 vaccination. Receptor source: an adult in good health. CDR3s include the opening cysteine and the closing phenylalanine or tryptophan. Fields, in order: D gene, clone size, J gene, V gene, CDR3 DNA, CDR3 protein. A D gene is named only where the DNA matches it firmly. Part of the rows lack a size; the others show once, few, many or a class for expanded clones.

d_gene: TRBD2; abundance: .; j_gene: TRBJ2-5; v_gene: TRBV5-4; CDR3nt: TGTGCCAGCAGTTCAAGCGGGAGTTTCAGGCGAGAGACCCAGTACTTC; CDR3aa: CASSSSGSFRRETQYF
d_gene: TRBD1; abundance: .; j_gene: TRBJ1-4; v_gene: TRBV7-9; CDR3nt: TGTGCCAGCAGCCCCCCGACAGGGGGTAATGAAAAACTGTTTTTT; CDR3aa: CASSPPTGGNEKLFF
d_gene: .; abundance: .; j_gene: TRBJ2-7; v_gene: TRBV5-5; CDR3nt: TGTGCCAGCAGCTTGACCGCTGTCTCCTACGAGCAGTACTTC; CDR3aa: CASSLTAVSYEQYF
d_gene: .; abundance: .; j_gene: TRBJ2-7; v_gene: TRBV7-2; CDR3nt: TGTGCCAGCAGCTCAAGGGACCGGGTAGGCTACGAGCAGTACTTC; CDR3aa: CASSSRDRVGYEQYF
d_gene: TRBD1; abundance: .; j_gene: TRBJ1-3; v_gene: TRBV7-9; CDR3nt: TGTGCCAGCAGCTTAGCAGGGGGCTTTATTGGAAACACCATATATTTT; CDR3aa: CASSLAGGFIGNTIYF
d_gene: TRBD1; abundance: .; j_gene: TRBJ1-1; v_gene: TRBV5-4; CDR3nt: TGTGCCAGCACCCGGGACAGGGTTACTGAAGCTTTCTTT; CDR3aa: CASTRDRVTEAFF
d_gene: TRBD2; abundance: .; j_gene: TRBJ2-7; v_gene: TRBV27; CDR3nt: TGTGCCAGCAGTTTGGGCGGGAGCTCCTACGAGCAGTACTTC; CDR3aa: CASSLGGSSYEQYF
d_gene: TRBD2; abundance: .; j_gene: TRBJ2-4; v_gene: TRBV15; CDR3nt: TGTGCCACCAGCAGAGTTGGGTCGGGTAGCGGGAGGGTTATAGCCAAAAACATTCAGTACTTC; CDR3aa: CATSRVGSGSGRVIAKNIQYF
d_gene: .; abundance: .; j_gene: TRBJ2-4; v_gene: TRBV12-5; CDR3nt: TGTGCTAGTGGTCGCTTGGGGCAGGTAAAAAACATTCAGTACTTC; CDR3aa: CASGRLGQVKNIQYF
d_gene: TRBD1; abundance: .; j_gene: TRBJ1-1; v_gene: TRBV27; CDR3nt: TGTGCCAGCAGTCGGGGACAGGGGACCTACACTGAAGCTTTCTTT; CDR3aa: CASSRGQGTYTEAFF
d_gene: .; abundance: .; j_gene: TRBJ1-2; v_gene: TRBV3-1/TRBV3-2; CDR3nt: TGTGCCAGCAGCCAAGTTTCCAGGGCTACCTATGGCTACACCTTC; CDR3aa: CASSQVSRATYGYTF
d_gene: TRBD1; abundance: .; j_gene: TRBJ2-7; v_gene: TRBV30; CDR3nt: TGTGCCTGGAGTCCCGGGACAGGAGACTACGAGCAGTACTTC; CDR3aa: CAWSPGTGDYEQYF
d_gene: TRBD1; abundance: .; j_gene: TRBJ1-3; v_gene: TRBV6-1; CDR3nt: TGTGCCAGCAGTGAAGTTCCGGGACAGTCTGGAAACACCATATATTTT; CDR3aa: CASSEVPGQSGNTIYF
d_gene: .; abundance: once; j_gene: TRBJ1-2; v_gene: TRBV6-2/TRBV6-3; CDR3nt: TGTGCCAGCAGTCGGGGGGGGCGTGGCTACACCTTC; CDR3aa: CASSRGGRGYTF
d_gene: TRBD2; abundance: .; j_gene: TRBJ2-7; v_gene: TRBV15; CDR3nt: TGTGCCACCAGCAGGCGAGAGGGACTAGTTTCCGAGCAGTACTTC; CDR3aa: CATSRREGLVSEQYF
d_gene: .; abundance: once; j_gene: TRBJ2-1; v_gene: TRBV7-8; CDR3nt: TGTGCCAGCAGCCCTAATCCTGAGCAGTTCTTC; CDR3aa: CASSPNPEQFF
d_gene: .; abundance: once; j_gene: TRBJ1-1; v_gene: TRBV20-1; CDR3nt: TGCAGTGCTAGTCCCGTTTTCCACAGGGACACTGAAGCTTTCTTT; CDR3aa: CSASPVFHRDTEAFF
d_gene: TRBD1; abundance: .; j_gene: TRBJ2-5; v_gene: TRBV6-1; CDR3nt: TGTGCCAGCAGTGAAGCCCCGGACAGGCCTCAAGAGACCCAGTACTTC; CDR3aa: CASSEAPDRPQETQYF
d_gene: TRBD2; abundance: .; j_gene: TRBJ2-1; v_gene: TRBV5-1; CDR3nt: TGCGCCAGCAGCCCGGGGACTAGCGGGAGCAATGAGCAGTTCTTC; CDR3aa: CASSPGTSGSNEQFF
d_gene: .; abundance: .; j_gene: TRBJ2-1; v_gene: TRBV7-9; CDR3nt: TGTGCCAGCAGCCCGTTAGGGGGAGGCCATGAGCAGTTCTTC; CDR3aa: CASSPLGGGHEQFF
d_gene: .; abundance: once; j_gene: TRBJ2-1; v_gene: TRBV19; CDR3nt: TGTGCCAGTAGTATAGTAATTGGGGGGTACCCCTACAATGAGCAGTTCTTC; CDR3aa: CASSIVIGGYPYNEQFF
d_gene: TRBD2; abundance: .; j_gene: TRBJ2-7; v_gene: TRBV4-1; CDR3nt: TGCGCCAGCAGCCTCGGACTAGCCGCCTACGAGCAGTACTTC; CDR3aa: CASSLGLAAYEQYF
d_gene: .; abundance: few; j_gene: TRBJ1-1; v_gene: TRBV19; CDR3nt: TGTGCCAGTAGTATAGCGGCCGGGAGTGAAGCTTTCTTT; CDR3aa: CASSIAAGSEAFF
d_gene: .; abundance: .; j_gene: TRBJ2-1; v_gene: TRBV15; CDR3nt: TGTGCCACCAGCAGAGATCCCGCCGTGGATGAGCAGTTCTTC; CDR3aa: CATSRDPAVDEQFF
d_gene: TRBD2; abundance: .; j_gene: TRBJ2-7; v_gene: TRBV6-5; CDR3nt: TGTGCCAGCAGTTACTCCGGGACTAGCGGGTACGAGCAGTACTTC; CDR3aa: CASSYSGTSGYEQYF
d_gene: TRBD1; abundance: .; j_gene: TRBJ2-7; v_gene: TRBV18; CDR3nt: TGTGCCAGCTCACCTCAGGGGGCCTACGAGCAGTACTTC; CDR3aa: CASSPQGAYEQYF
d_gene: .; abundance: .; j_gene: TRBJ1-2; v_gene: TRBV5-1; CDR3nt: TGCGCCAGCAGCCCGAGACTCGGGGACTATGGCTACACCTTC; CDR3aa: CASSPRLGDYGYTF
d_gene: TRBD1; abundance: once; j_gene: TRBJ1-2; v_gene: TRBV28; CDR3nt: TGTGCCAGCAGTCCTCCGGACAGGGCAAACTATGGCTACACCTTC; CDR3aa: CASSPPDRANYGYTF
d_gene: .; abundance: once; j_gene: TRBJ1-3; v_gene: TRBV6-1; CDR3nt: TGTGCCAGCAGTGAAGGTTCTGGAAACACCATATATTTT; CDR3aa: CASSEGSGNTIYF
d_gene: TRBD1; abundance: .; j_gene: TRBJ2-3; v_gene: TRBV7-2; CDR3nt: TGTGCCAGCAGCGGAGCCGGACAGGGGGCAAGGGATACGCAGTATTTT; CDR3aa: CASSGAGQGARDTQYF
d_gene: .; abundance: .; j_gene: TRBJ2-3; v_gene: TRBV29-1; CDR3nt: TGCAGCGTTGAAGGGGAGAACCATCATACGCAGTATTTT; CDR3aa: CSVEGENHHTQYF
d_gene: TRBD1; abundance: .; j_gene: TRBJ1-4; v_gene: TRBV9; CDR3nt: TGTGCCAGCAGTGCCGGGACAGGGGGCAGGGCTAATGAAAAACTGTTTTTT; CDR3aa: CASSAGTGGRANEKLFF
d_gene: .; abundance: .; j_gene: TRBJ1-5; v_gene: TRBV10-2; CDR3nt: TGCGCCAGCAGTCCAGGAGACACAGGAATCGGGCAGCCCCAGCATTTT; CDR3aa: CASSPGDTGIGQPQHF
d_gene: .; abundance: .; j_gene: TRBJ1-1; v_gene: TRBV23-1; CDR3nt: TGCGCCAGCATCACTGACCGAGACCCAGGGAGGGTGAGCACTGAAGCTTTCTTT; CDR3aa: CASITDRDPGRVSTEAFF
d_gene: .; abundance: .; j_gene: TRBJ2-7; v_gene: TRBV2; CDR3nt: TGTGCCAGCAGTCCGGGATTCTACGAGCAGTACTTC; CDR3aa: CASSPGFYEQYF
d_gene: .; abundance: .; j_gene: TRBJ2-7; v_gene: TRBV15; CDR3nt: TGTGCCACCAGCAGAGATCAGACAGGCCACGAGCAGTACTTC; CDR3aa: CATSRDQTGHEQYF
d_gene: .; abundance: .; j_gene: TRBJ2-5; v_gene: TRBV25-1; CDR3nt: TGTGCCAGCGGGTGGAGGGGAGAGACCCAGTACTTC; CDR3aa: CASGWRGETQYF
d_gene: TRBD2; abundance: few; j_gene: TRBJ2-7; v_gene: TRBV7-9; CDR3nt: TGTGCCAGCAGCTCGACACTAGCGGGAGGGTACGAGCAGTACTTC; CDR3aa: CASSSTLAGGYEQYF
d_gene: TRBD1; abundance: .; j_gene: TRBJ1-1; v_gene: TRBV18; CDR3nt: TGTGCCAGCTCACCACGGAGCTCGGCAGGGGGGTCCACTGAAGCTTTCTTT; CDR3aa: CASSPRSSAGGSTEAFF
d_gene: .; abundance: .; j_gene: TRBJ1-2; v_gene: TRBV18; CDR3nt: TGTGCCAGCTCACCCCCTATTCAGGGAGCCCTAGCTAACTATGGCTACACCTTC; CDR3aa: CASSPPIQGALANYGYTF
d_gene: TRBD2; abundance: .; j_gene: TRBJ2-7; v_gene: TRBV11-2; CDR3nt: TGTGCCAGCAGCTTACAGGGACTAGCAAAGTATAACGAGCAGTACTTC; CDR3aa: CASSLQGLAKYNEQYF
d_gene: TRBD1; abundance: .; j_gene: TRBJ1-4; v_gene: TRBV19; CDR3nt: TGTGCCAGTAGTACCGAGGGACAGGGGGCGCGTGAAAAACTGTTTTTT; CDR3aa: CASSTEGQGAREKLFF
d_gene: .; abundance: .; j_gene: TRBJ1-3; v_gene: TRBV12-3/TRBV12-4; CDR3nt: TGTGCCAGCAGTTTATGGGGAAACACCATATATTTT; CDR3aa: CASSLWGNTIYF
d_gene: TRBD2; abundance: .; j_gene: TRBJ2-2; v_gene: TRBV27; CDR3nt: TGTGCCTCCTCCGTCGCGGGAGGTATCGCGAACACCGGGGAGCTGTTTTTT; CDR3aa: CASSVAGGIANTGELFF
d_gene: .; abundance: few; j_gene: TRBJ1-3; v_gene: TRBV3-1/TRBV3-2; CDR3nt: TGTGCCAGCAGCCAGTCCGGAAACACCATATATTTT; CDR3aa: CASSQSGNTIYF
d_gene: .; abundance: .; j_gene: TRBJ2-7; v_gene: TRBV18; CDR3nt: TGTGCCAGCTCGCTAGCTGGTGGGGGTTCCTACGAGCAGTACTTC; CDR3aa: CASSLAGGGSYEQYF